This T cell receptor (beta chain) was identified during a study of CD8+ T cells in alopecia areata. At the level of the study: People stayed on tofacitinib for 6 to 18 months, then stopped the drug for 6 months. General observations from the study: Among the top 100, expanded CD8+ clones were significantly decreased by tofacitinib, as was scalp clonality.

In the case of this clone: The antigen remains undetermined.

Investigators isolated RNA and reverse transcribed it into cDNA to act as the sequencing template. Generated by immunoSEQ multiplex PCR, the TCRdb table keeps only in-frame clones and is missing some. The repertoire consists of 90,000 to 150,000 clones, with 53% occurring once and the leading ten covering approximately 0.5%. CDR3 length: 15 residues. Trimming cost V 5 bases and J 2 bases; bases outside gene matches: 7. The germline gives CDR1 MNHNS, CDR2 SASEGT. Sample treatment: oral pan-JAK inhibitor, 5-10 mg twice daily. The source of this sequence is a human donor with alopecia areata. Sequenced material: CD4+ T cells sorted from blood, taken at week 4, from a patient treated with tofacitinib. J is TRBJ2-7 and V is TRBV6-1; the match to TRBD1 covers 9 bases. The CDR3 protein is CASSLGQGRAYEQYF. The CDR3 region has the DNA TGTGCCAGCAGTCTCGGACAGGGGAGGGCCTACGAGCAGTACTTC.